The 8 T cell receptor beta chains below all came from one sample that was sequenced in a study of cytomegalovirus exposure and HLA in healthy donors. The study ran its PCR with 60 Vbeta and 13 Jbeta primers. Sequenced by immunoSEQ multiplex PCR; TCRdb stores in-frame clones only, minus some. The table includes about 50,000 clones, approximately 85% detected once. Sequenced sample: PBMCs. Every receptor here comes from a boy younger than 18 in good health and CMV-seropositive.

The CDR3 DNA reads TGTGCCAGCATCTCCGGGACAGGGTACGGCGAGCAGTACTTC. This encodes CASISGTGYGEQYF. The chain carries TRBV27 and TRBJ2-7, with 9 bases fitting TRBD1. This CDR3 region has 14 residues. The junction had 10 bases not matched to a gene; V was cut back by 7 bases and J by 6 bases. CDR1 MNHEY and CDR2 SMNVEV come from the germline V gene (reference sequence).

V is TRBV18 and J is TRBJ1-2; D gene ambiguous. The germline gives CDR1 KGHSH, CDR2 LQKENI. This CDR3 has 12 amino acids. Trimming took off 4 bases at V and 7 bases at J, with 10 bases between the two ends. CDR3 nucleotides: TGTGCCAGCTCACGAGGAGGGCCTGGCTACACCTTC. Translated: CASSRGGPGYTF.

The genes are TRBV4-1 and TRBJ1-2; D call uncertain. Germline V CDR1 and CDR2: MGHRA, YSYEKL. The CDR3 spans 14 residues. Between the trimmed V and J ends, which lost 0 bases and 2 bases, there was a span of 7 bases. The DNA for the CDR3 is TGCGCCAGCAGCCAAGAAACCAGGAACTATGGCTACACCTTC. Translating gives CASSQETRNYGYTF.

The rearrangement uses TRBV14 and TRBJ2-1, with D perhaps TRBD1 (6 bases). V lost 4 bases and J lost 2, with 18 bases in between. CDR3 length: 17 amino acids. Per germline, CDR1 SGHDN and CDR2 FVKESK. The CDR3, as DNA: TGTGCCAGCAGCCTGGCAGGGGTGGTTATGGCCTACAATGAGCAGTTCTTC. Its protein product is CASSLAGVVMAYNEQFF.

The V and J genes are TRBV9 and TRBJ1-2; D call uncertain. Germline V gives CDR1 SGDLS, CDR2 YYNGEE. The CDR3 is 14 residues long. V was pared by 3 bases and J by 4 bases, with 13 bases between. As DNA, the CDR3 is TGTGCCAGCAGCGGACCAGCTGAGGGCTATGGCTACACCTTC. This gives the protein CASSGPAEGYGYTF.

V and J are TRBV10-2 and TRBJ1-2, with D tentatively TRBD1 (5 bases). Deletions cut 3 bases from V and 6 bases from J, with 5 bases between. Germline-derived CDR1 and CDR2 are WSHSY and SAAADI. CDR3 length equals 11 residues. CDR3 region: CASSDRDGYTF. The CDR3 region has the DNA TGCGCCAGCAGTGACAGGGATGGCTACACCTTC.

The chain has TRBV6-5 and TRBJ1-1; no clear D gene. Germline assignment: CDR1 MNHEY and CDR2 SVGAGI. Trimming cost V 7 bases and J 0 bases, with 6 bases left between them. The CDR3 extends over 12 amino acids. The chain's CDR3 is CASMRMNTEAFF. CDR3 sequence (DNA): TGTGCCAGCATGAGGATGAACACTGAAGCTTTCTTT.

The chain employs TRBV27 and TRBJ2-3; D uncertain. Between the trimmed V and J ends, which lost 2 bases and 2 bases, there was a span of 8 bases. The CDR3 has 14 residues. Germline V gene data show CDR1 as MNHEY and CDR2 as SMNVEV (reference sequence). The CDR3 DNA follows: TGTGCCAGCAGTTTAAGGCGGCTCACAGATACGCAGTATTTT. This sequence encodes CASSLRRLTDTQYF.